These 18 T cell receptor beta chains were sequenced from one sample in a study of blood T cell repertoires in COVID-19. Produced via immunoSEQ multiplex PCR; TCRdb's table is partial and in-frame only. The sample lists 150,000 or so clones, around 90% seen once, with roughly 4% in the top ten. The sample consisted of PBMCs or T cells enriched from blood (not recorded which). The receptors were gathered from a woman aged 40 to 50 who had been exposed to COVID-19.

The chain uses TRBV7-9 and TRBJ1-1, with 7 bases matching TRBD1. With V trimmed by 5 bases and J by 1 base, 1 base remained unmatched. Germline CDR1 and CDR2: SEHNR and FQNEAQ (reference sequence). This CDR3 comprises 13 residues. The DNA of the CDR3 is TGTGCCAGCAGCGAGGGGGCGAACACTGAAGCTTTCTTT. Its protein is CASSEGANTEAFF.

The rearrangement uses TRBV19 and TRBJ2-3, with 9 bases lining up with TRBD1. Trimming at V came to 3 bases and at J to 3 bases, leaving 4 bases not matched to a gene. The CDR3 is 15 residues long. The germline V gene encodes CDR1 LNHDA and CDR2 SQIVND (reference sequence). CDR3 protein: CASSMSGTGTDTQYF. The CDR3 DNA is TGTGCCAGTAGTATGTCCGGGACAGGGACAGATACGCAGTATTTT.

The chain has TRBV7-5 and TRBJ1-5; the table assigns TRBD1, which was not confirmed against the DNA. TRBV7-5 is designated a pseudogene. The CDR3 is 20 residues long. The CDR3 DNA reads TGTGCCAGAAGCCCCAACGACAGGGGGCTTAAAAGAGTGGGACATCAGCCCCAGCATTTT. Its protein product is CARSPNDRGLKRVGHQPQHF.

Concerning this clone itself: Other DNA sequences in this specimen translate into the identical CDR3. The chain employs TRBV9 and TRBJ2-6; perhaps TRBD2 as D (5 bases). The CDR3 loop spans 15 amino acids. Germline values: CDR1 SGDLS, CDR2 YYNGEE. V lost 2 bases and J lost 0, with 6 bases in between. The DNA for the CDR3 is TGTGCCAGCAGCGTCGCGGGCTCTGGGGCCAACGTCCTGACTTTC. Amino acid sequence: CASSVAGSGANVLTF. The variable domain in full, completed from reference TRBV9 and TRBJ2-6, reads DSGVTQTPKHLITATGQRVTLRCSPRSGDLSVYWYQQSLDQGLQFLIQYYNGEERAKGNILERFSAQQFPDLHSELNLSSLELGDSALYFCASSVAGSGANVLTFGAGSRLTVL.

The chain joins TRBV2 to TRBJ1-2; D may be TRBD1 (6 bases). Germline CDR1 is SNHLY and CDR2 is FYNNEI. V lost 11 bases and J 4 bases, leaving 14 bases between the germline ends. The CDR3 loop spans 12 amino acids. The DNA for the CDR3 is TGTGCCGGGCGGACAGCCCCCTATGGCTACACCTTC. It translates to CAGRTAPYGYTF.

V usage is TRBV25-1 and J usage is TRBJ1-3; D possibly corresponds to TRBD1 (6 bases). The CDR3 covers 15 residues. Trimming removed 6 bases at V and 3 bases at J, with 15 bases between. CDR1 and CDR2 (germline): MGHDK, SYGVNS. The CDR3 protein is CASRGTGTLGNTIYF. The CDR3 nucleotides read TGTGCCAGCAGGGGGACCGGGACACTTGGAAACACCATATATTTT.

This clone was recorded a few times. The chain combines TRBV28 with TRBJ2-7; D might be TRBD2 (7 bases). Trimming took off 5 bases at V and 7 bases at J, with 18 bases between the two ends. CDR1 is MDHEN, CDR2 SYDVKM, per germline. The CDR3 contains 14 residues. The CDR3 DNA reads TGTGCCAGCAGTAAAGGGGGGACTATTTTGGAGCAGTACTTC. This gives the protein CASSKGGTILEQYF. Combining the CDR3 with reference TRBV28 and TRBJ2-7 gives the whole variable domain DVKVTQSSRYLVKRTGEKVFLECVQDMDHENMFWYRQDPGLGLRLIYFSYDVKMKEKGDIPEGYSVSREKKERFSLILESASTNQTSMYLCASSKGGTILEQYFGPGTRLTVT.

This clone was detected only a few times. The chain recombines TRBV28 with TRBJ1-1; weak D call: TRBD1 (6 bases). CDR1 and CDR2 (germline): MDHEN, SYDVKM. The CDR3 is 15 residues long. V was shortened by 4 bases and J by 0 bases, with 12 bases between the two germline ends. CDR3 protein: CASSSSGTLNTEAFF. CDR3 bases: TGTGCCAGCAGTTCCTCCGGGACACTGAACACTGAAGCTTTCTTT.

V gene TRBV6-5 combines with J gene TRBJ1-3; TRBD1 is a possible D gene (5 bases). The germline gives CDR1 MNHEY, CDR2 SVGAGI. V was clipped by 4 bases and J by 4 bases, with 17 bases between them. This CDR3 spans 16 amino acids. CDR3 nucleotides: TGTGCCAGCAGTTCGGAGGGGAGGGTGAAGGGAAACACCATATATTTT. Translating it yields CASSSEGRVKGNTIYF.

The V gene is TRBV14, the J gene TRBJ2-4, with D possibly TRBD2 on 5 matching bases. Germline V gene data show CDR1 as SGHDN and CDR2 as FVKESK. This CDR3 contains 16 residues. Between the trimmed V and J ends, which lost 0 bases and 1 base, there was a span of 10 bases. CDR3 protein: CASSQERRAAKNIQYF. The CDR3 DNA sequence: TGTGCCAGCAGCCAAGAGAGGCGGGCTGCCAAAAACATTCAGTACTTC.

The gene calls are TRBV19 and TRBJ1-5; weak D call: TRBD1 (5 bases). The CDR3 spans 12 residues. CDR1 LNHDA and CDR2 SQIVND come from the germline V gene (reference sequence). Trimming stripped 2 bases from V and 13 bases from J, with 12 bases between. The DNA of the CDR3 is TGTGCCAGTAGTATACCCCGGGGGTCTCAGCATTTT. Residues: CASSIPRGSQHF.

V is TRBV2 and J is TRBJ2-7; 9 positions agree with TRBD2. CDR3 size: 14 residues. Germline V gene data show CDR1 as SNHLY and CDR2 as FYNNEI. V shed 6 bases and J 0 bases; nucleotides not matched to a gene: 3. The CDR3 DNA follows: TGTGCCAGCAGGACTAGCGGCCTCTCCTACGAGCAGTACTTC. It specifies CASRTSGLSYEQYF.

V is TRBV3-1 (or the pseudogene TRBV3-2) and J is TRBJ2-7, with 8 bases fitting TRBD1. Germline V lookup: CDR1 LGHDT, CDR2 YNNKEL (reference sequence). There are 13 residues in the CDR3. The ends lost 5 bases at V and 3 bases at J; junction bases unmatched: 3. The CDR3 DNA follows: TGTGCCAGCAGCTATGGACAGGGCTACGAGCAGTACTTC. It is translated as CASSYGQGYEQYF.

V gene TRBV11-2 combines with J gene TRBJ2-5; TRBD2 might be the D (6 bases). Germline assignment: CDR1 SGHAT and CDR2 FQNNGV. The CDR3 sequence is 15 residues long. The V end lost 6 bases, the J end lost 1 base, and 15 bases lay between the germline ends. The CDR3 is CASSLSRGTQETQYF. The CDR3 nucleotides read TGTGCCAGCAGTTTGAGCCGGGGGACCCAAGAGACCCAGTACTTC.

The sample holds one count of this clone. The chain is built from TRBV12-3 or TRBV12-4 and TRBJ1-2, with D perhaps TRBD1 (6 bases). Trimming removed 5 bases from V and 14 bases from J, with 15 bases in between. The length of the CDR3 is 11 residues. The CDR3 region has the DNA TGTGCCAGCAGTCGAAGGGGGGGAGGGACCTTC. Translating gives CASSRRGGGTF.

The J gene is TRBJ2-7, the V gene TRBV1; no DNA check was done on the table's D call, TRBD2. TRBV1 constitutes a pseudogene. This CDR3 is 19 amino acids long. The CDR3 region is CTSSLGLAGGYLSSYEQYF. The CDR3 nucleotides are TGCACCAGCAGCCTTGGACTAGCGGGAGGTTATCTCAGCTCCTACGAGCAGTACTTC.

This sequence joins TRBV5-1 and TRBJ2-5; D possibly corresponds to TRBD1 (5 bases). Germline-derived CDR1 and CDR2 are SGHRS and YFSETQ. V was cut by 0 bases and J by 2 bases, with 8 bases left in between. This CDR3 has 14 amino acids. The CDR3 is CASSLVPGQETQYF. CDR3 nucleotide sequence: TGCGCCAGCAGCTTGGTTCCAGGGCAAGAGACCCAGTACTTC.

The genes are TRBV3-1 (or the pseudogene TRBV3-2) and TRBJ1-3; D not certain. CDR1 LGHDT and CDR2 YNNKEL come from the germline V gene (reference sequence). The V and J ends lost 4 bases and 0 bases respectively, with 13 bases between them. The CDR3 has 16 residues. CDR3 sequence (DNA): TGTGCCAGCAGCCGACCCGTCGCAGGCTCTGGAAACACCATATATTTT. Its translation is CASSRPVAGSGNTIYF.